This T cell receptor (beta chain) was observed in a study of T cell changes during pregnancy in multiple sclerosis. Between the trimmed V and J ends, which lost 0 bases and 7 bases, there was a span of 13 bases. The CDR3 extends over 15 amino acids. The germline gives CDR1 LGHNA, CDR2 YNFKEQ. The protocol was immunoSEQ multiplex PCR, while the TCRdb copy is restricted to in-frame clones and leaves out a portion. In the table there are more than 55,000 clones, 90% of which are singletons. This specimen was peripheral blood, taken in the first trimester of pregnancy. The rearrangement uses TRBV4-2 and TRBJ2-1, with a possible D match to TRBD2 (6 bases). This sequence was found in a female donor in good health, enrolled as a control in a pregnancy study. The CDR3 coding sequence is TGTGCCAGCAGCCAAGAGGGTGAAGGGAGGAATGAGCAGTTCTTC. The encoded protein is CASSQEGEGRNEQFF.